These 4 T cell receptor beta chains were sequenced from one sample in a study of cytomegalovirus exposure and HLA in healthy donors. PCR amplification relied on 60 Vbeta primers (plus 13 Jbeta primers). Repertoires were generated with immunoSEQ multiplex PCR, while TCRdb's copy carries only in-frame clones and drops some. The sample records some 100,000 clones, about 75% being singletons. Source material: PBMCs. These receptors originate from a woman aged 18-29 years in good health and CMV-seropositive.

This chain connects TRBV19 to TRBJ2-5; 9 bases fit TRBD2. Per germline, CDR1 LNHDA and CDR2 SQIVND (reference sequence). The CDR3 length is 15 residues. J gave up 5 bases and V 5 bases, and 9 bases lay outside the gene matches. The CDR3 region is CASSRLAGSSETQYF. CDR3 DNA: TGTGCCAGTAGTCGCCTAGCGGGATCCTCTGAGACCCAGTACTTC.

This chain uses TRBV20-1 with TRBJ2-5; 7 bases are shared with TRBD2. The CDR3 has 9 amino acids. Germline V gene lookup returns CDR1 DFQATT and CDR2 SNEGSKA (reference sequence). The CDR3 loop reads CRRTSEQYF. DNA of the CDR3: TGCAGGCGGACTAGTGAGCAGTACTTC.

This rearrangement joins TRBV4-3 to TRBJ2-3, with 9 positions matching TRBD1. J gave up 1 base and V 5 bases, and 7 bases lay outside the gene matches. The CDR3 extends over 16 amino acids. Per the germline V gene, CDR1 is LGHNA and CDR2 is YSLEER. CDR3 coding DNA: TGCGCCAGCAGCTCACACACAGGGGGCCGCACAGATACGCAGTATTTT. Its protein product is CASSSHTGGRTDTQYF.

This clone was picked up a small number of times. The chain is built from TRBV11-2 and TRBJ2-3, with TRBD2 as a possible D gene (5 bases). This CDR3 spans 14 amino acids. CDR1 and CDR2 (germline): SGHAT, FQNNGV. V lost 0 bases and J 7 bases, leaving 11 bases between the germline ends. DNA for the CDR3: TGTGCCAGCAGCTTAGAAGGATTCGGGAATACGCAGTATTTT. This translates into CASSLEGFGNTQYF.